The 5 T cell receptor beta chains below were found in one sample sequenced in a study of cytomegalovirus exposure and HLA in healthy donors. The PCR was carried out with 60 Vbeta primers and 13 Jbeta primers. Repertoires were generated with immunoSEQ multiplex PCR, while TCRdb's copy carries only in-frame clones and drops some. This sample yields 130,000 to 150,000 clones, of which around 9.6% are seen a single time; about 2% belongs to the top ten. Sequenced input: PBMCs. These receptors were taken from a male donor in good health and CMV-seronegative.

This rearrangement joins TRBV5-1 to TRBJ2-7, with TRBD2 as a possible D gene (6 bases). The CDR3 is made up of 17 amino acids. Germline V gene sequence: CDR1 SGHRS, CDR2 YFSETQ. Trimming took 0 bases from V and 7 from J, leaving 23 bases between them. The CDR3, as DNA: TGCGCCAGCAGCTTGGTGGCAACTATGACGAATGGAGGGGAGCAGTACTTC. Translation gives CASSLVATMTNGGEQYF.

This clone occurred a few times. This chain connects TRBV27 to TRBJ2-1, with 8 bases matching TRBD2. Per germline, CDR1 MNHEY and CDR2 SMNVEV (reference sequence). The CDR3 runs to 16 residues. V was pared by 7 bases and J by 3 bases, with 11 bases of the junction left unmatched. CDR3 coding DNA: TGTGCCAGCACGAGGATGGCGGGAGGAGGCTACAATGAGCAGTTCTTC. This encodes CASTRMAGGGYNEQFF.

This chain links TRBV5-4 with TRBJ1-3; possible D gene TRBD1, 6 bases. Germline CDR1 reads SGHNT; CDR2 reads YYREEE (reference sequence). The CDR3 runs to 15 residues. Trimming cost V 3 bases and J 4 bases, with 14 bases left between them. The CDR3 loop reads CASSWDPGAGNTIYF. CDR3 sequence (DNA): TGTGCCAGCAGCTGGGATCCAGGGGCCGGAAACACCATATATTTT. The full variable domain, rest sourced from reference TRBV5-4 and TRBJ1-3, is ETGVTQSPTHLIKTRGQQVTLRCSSQSGHNTVSWYQQALGQGPQFIFQYYREEENGRGNFPPRFSGLQFPNYSSELNVNALELDDSALYLCASSWDPGAGNTIYFGEGSWLTVV.

The chain is built from TRBV18 and TRBJ1-2; 7 bases are shared with TRBD1. After removal of 6 bases from V and 8 bases from J, the junction contained 12 bases not matched to a gene. This CDR3 has 14 amino acids. Germline V gives CDR1 KGHSH, CDR2 LQKENI. The chain's CDR3 is CASSPDRAHYGYTF. For the CDR3, the DNA is TGTGCCAGCTCGCCAGACAGGGCACATTACGGCTACACCTTC.

Only a few counts were recorded for this clone. This sequence joins TRBV29-1 and TRBJ2-3; 10 nucleotides align to TRBD1. J lost 1 base, V lost 5 bases, and 6 bases had no gene match. CDR1 and CDR2 (germline): SQVTM, ANQGSEA. This CDR3 is built from 15 residues. This chain's CDR3 is CSVLDRGRGTDTQYF. Written as DNA, the CDR3 is TGCAGCGTTCTCGACAGGGGGCGCGGCACAGATACGCAGTATTTT.